The following is a T cell receptor beta chain sequence with its context. This entry belongs to a study of blood T cell repertoires in COVID-19. Across the study: Samples of COVID-19 (acute and convalescent) were obtained from the United States, Italy and Spain. From T cells, B-cell-depleted T cells, or PBMCs came the material, which was cDNA or gDNA.

Clones were read by immunoSEQ multiplex PCR, and TCRdb kept only the in-frame ones, dropping some. The table shows 120,000 or so clones, with about 86% occurring only once. The CDR3 loop spans 14 amino acids. V gave up 8 bases and J gave up 3 bases; unmatched junction bases: 9. The germline V gene encodes CDR1 MDHEN and CDR2 SYDVKM. The specimen sequenced was peripheral blood. The clonotype originates from a man between 65 and 85 years old who had recovered from COVID-19. This chain links TRBV28 with TRBJ2-7, with TRBD1 identical over 8 bases. CDR3 sequence reads: CASGIRQGIYEQYF. In DNA form, the CDR3 reads TGTGCCAGCGGCATCCGACAGGGGATCTACGAGCAGTACTTC.